This passage covers 27 T cell receptor beta chains from one sample sequenced in a study of T cell changes during pregnancy in multiple sclerosis. TCRdb keeps only in-frame clones here, not all; method: immunoSEQ multiplex PCR. The sample has some 70,000 clones, roughly nine tenths seen once. Specimen: peripheral blood, collected in the second trimester of pregnancy. Receptors originate from a female donor in good health, enrolled as a control in a pregnancy study.

The rearrangement joins TRBV6-1 to TRBJ1-2; a weak D match, TRBD1 (6 bases). The CDR3 extends over 15 amino acids. V was clipped by 1 base and J by 4 bases, with 13 bases between them. Germline loops: CDR1 MNHNS, CDR2 SASEGT. The CDR3 is CASSEGGTSTYGYTF. Written as DNA, the CDR3 is TGTGCCAGCAGTGAAGGGGGGACAAGCACCTATGGCTACACCTTC.

This rearrangement joins TRBV4-3 to TRBJ2-7, with D possibly matching TRBD1 (6 bases). V shed 4 bases and J shed 1 base, with 17 bases lying between them. Germline values: CDR1 LGHNA, CDR2 YSLEER. This CDR3 is 16 amino acids long. CDR3 coding DNA: TGCGCCAGCAGCCCTCGTCGGACAGAGGCATCCTACGAGCAGTACTTC. The encoded protein is CASSPRRTEASYEQYF.

J is TRBJ2-1 and V is TRBV10-1, with 9 bases that match TRBD1. Trimming at V came to 3 bases and at J to 7 bases, leaving 1 base not matched to a gene. Per germline, CDR1 WNHNN and CDR2 SYGVQD (reference sequence). The length of the CDR3 is 13 residues. In DNA, the CDR3 is TGCGCCAGCAGTGAACAGGGGGCGAATGAGCAGTTCTTC. Translated: CASSEQGANEQFF.

The chain is built from TRBV27 and TRBJ2-7, with D unclear. V was trimmed by 6 bases and J by 6 bases, leaving 15 bases between them. Germline V gene lookup returns CDR1 MNHEY and CDR2 SMNVEV (reference sequence). The CDR3 is 13 amino acids. The CDR3 spells CASSFALFSEQYF. The CDR3 DNA follows: TGTGCCAGCAGCTTTGCCCTCTTTAGCGAGCAGTACTTC.

This clone was picked up one time. This sequence joins TRBV6-1 and TRBJ1-1; D is unresolved. The germline gives CDR1 MNHNS, CDR2 SASEGT. The CDR3 is made up of 14 amino acids. Deletions cut 3 bases from V and 5 bases from J, with 13 bases between. The CDR3 loop is CASSEASSLTEAFF. The CDR3 nucleotides read TGTGCCAGCAGTGAGGCCAGTTCGTTGACTGAAGCTTTCTTT.

This chain connects TRBV11-2 to TRBJ1-5; 7 bases align to TRBD1. Germline CDR1 is SGHAT and CDR2 is FQNNGV. The CDR3 consists of 13 residues. V was clipped by 5 bases and J by 4 bases; unmatched bases: 2. The CDR3 coding sequence is TGTGCCAGCAGCCGGGACAGAAATCAGCCCCAGCATTTT. The encoded protein is CASSRDRNQPQHF.

The table lists this clone with a few counts. The genes are TRBV19 and TRBJ2-1; D is perhaps TRBD2 (6 bases). This CDR3 is built from 14 residues. Germline CDR1 reads LNHDA; CDR2 reads SQIVND (reference sequence). V was pared by 4 bases and J by 6 bases, with 13 bases between. The CDR3 is CASSTAGNGNEQFF. Written as DNA, the CDR3 is TGTGCCAGTAGTACGGCGGGAAATGGCAATGAGCAGTTCTTC.

This clone was recorded once. The V and J genes are TRBV9 and TRBJ2-3; 9 nucleotides align to TRBD2. V was clipped by 1 base and J by 4 bases; unmatched bases: 7. Germline loops: CDR1 SGDLS, CDR2 YYNGEE. This CDR3 is 16 amino acids long. This chain's CDR3 is CASSVMGSGSADTQYF. CDR3 nucleotide sequence: TGTGCCAGCAGCGTAATGGGTAGCGGGAGCGCAGATACGCAGTATTTT. The full variable domain, in which reference TRBV9 and TRBJ2-3 provide the parts outside the CDR3, is DSGVTQTPKHLITATGQRVTLRCSPRSGDLSVYWYQQSLDQGLQFLIQYYNGEERAKGNILERFSAQQFPDLHSELNLSSLELGDSALYFCASSVMGSGSADTQYFGPGTRLTVL.

V gene TRBV2 combines with J gene TRBJ1-1; no firm D call. Trimming took 6 bases from V and 1 from J, leaving 6 bases between them. The CDR3 spans 12 residues. CDR1 is SNHLY, CDR2 FYNNEI, per germline. CDR3 nucleotide sequence: TGTGCCAGCAGAGGAGAGAACACTGAAGCTTTCTTT. Translating it yields CASRGENTEAFF.

This chain joins TRBV27 and TRBJ1-5; TRBD1 aligns across 7 bases. Trimming at V came to 5 bases and at J to 6 bases, leaving 7 bases not matched to a gene. CDR3 size: 14 residues. CDR1 and CDR2 from the germline V gene are MNHEY and SMNVEV (reference sequence). CDR3 nucleotides: TGTGCCAGCAGTCAACAGGGGTCCGCTCAGCCCCAGCATTTT. Protein sequence: CASSQQGSAQPQHF.

This chain uses TRBV6-6 with TRBJ2-5; 8 bases fit TRBD1. Germline trimming cut 6 bases from V and 8 bases from J; bases unmatched to any gene: 8. The CDR3 covers 13 residues. Germline V CDR1 and CDR2: MNHNY, SVGAGI (reference sequence). The CDR3 spells CASSSGGRGTQYF. CDR3 nucleotide sequence: TGTGCCAGCAGCTCAGGGGGCAGGGGTACCCAGTACTTC.

The J gene is TRBJ2-5, the V gene TRBV11-3; 11 bases agree with TRBD2. The V and J ends lost 5 bases and 1 base, in that order; junction bases with no gene match: 3. This CDR3 has 15 residues. Germline CDR1 reads SGHNT; CDR2 reads YENEEA. CDR3 nucleotides: TGTGCCAGCAGCCAGGGGACTAGCGGCCAAGAGACCCAGTACTTC. Translation gives CASSQGTSGQETQYF.

In the case of this clone: The identical CDR3 is also encoded by other nucleotide sequences in the sample. The rearrangement uses TRBV6-5 and TRBJ2-7; 7 nucleotides line up with TRBD2. Looked up from germline, CDR1 is MNHEY and CDR2 is SVGAGI. V dropped 2 bases and J dropped 2; count of bases not matched to a gene: 3. The CDR3 spans 14 residues. CDR3 bases: TGTGCCAGCAGTTACGGGGCGGGAGCCTACGAGCAGTACTTC. This gives the protein CASSYGAGAYEQYF.

DNA of the CDR3: TGTGCCAGCCGACCGGGGGAATGGGGTGAAGCTTTCTTT. This encodes CASRPGEWGEAFF. The chain couples TRBV7-2 to TRBJ1-1; D may be TRBD1 (5 bases). Trimming stripped 8 bases from V and 7 bases from J, with 17 bases between. Germline CDR1 and CDR2: SGHTA and FQGNSA. CDR3 size: 13 residues.

J is TRBJ2-7 and V is TRBV6-4; TRBD2 matches 13 bases. The CDR3 is 18 amino acids. The V gene's germline CDR1 is MRHNA and CDR2 SNTAGT. V was pared by 2 bases and J by 0 bases, with 7 bases of the junction left unmatched. DNA for the CDR3: TGTGCCAGCAGTGACCGGACTAGCGGGAGCCACAGCTCCTACGAGCAGTACTTC. This sequence encodes CASSDRTSGSHSSYEQYF.

This clone was counted once. The J gene is TRBJ2-1, the V gene TRBV29-1; maybe TRBD2 (7 bases). This CDR3 region has 13 residues. V was shortened by 6 bases and J by 2 bases, with 11 bases between the two germline ends. Germline values: CDR1 SQVTM, CDR2 ANQGSEA. CDR3 DNA: TGCAGCGTCCGGGGGGCGGCCTACAATGAGCAGTTCTTC. Its translation is CSVRGAAYNEQFF.

This chain connects TRBV5-1 to TRBJ2-5; D call uncertain. The V gene's germline CDR1 is SGHRS and CDR2 YFSETQ. The CDR3 is 13 amino acids. V lost 4 bases, J lost 3 bases, and 10 bases lay in between. The CDR3 DNA reads TGCGCCAGCAGCCCCGACTTAGAAGAGACCCAGTACTTC. Its translation: CASSPDLEETQYF.

The J gene is TRBJ1-2, the V gene TRBV18, with D unresolved. This CDR3 is built from 13 residues. Trimming removed 4 bases from V and 5 bases from J, with 11 bases in between. Germline CDR1 and CDR2: KGHSH and LQKENI. The CDR3 spells CASSLGVVYGYTF. CDR3 DNA: TGTGCCAGCTCACTCGGAGTAGTTTATGGCTACACCTTC.

J is TRBJ1-4 and V is TRBV7-2; TRBD1 matches 7 bases. The CDR3 is 14 residues long. V was clipped by 3 bases and J by 4 bases; unmatched bases: 2. Germline assignment: CDR1 SGHTA and CDR2 FQGNSA. The CDR3 spells CASSFRQGNEKLFF. In nucleotides, the CDR3 is TGTGCCAGCAGCTTTCGACAGGGTAATGAAAAACTGTTTTTT.

V gene TRBV2 combines with J gene TRBJ2-1, with 9 bases lining up with TRBD2. This CDR3 has 15 residues. Trimming took 2 bases from V and 9 from J; bases not matched to a gene: 8. Germline-derived CDR1 and CDR2 are SNHLY and FYNNEI. The CDR3 spells CASSESAGGFGEQFF. The CDR3 nucleotides read TGTGCCAGCAGTGAATCGGCGGGGGGGTTTGGTGAGCAGTTCTTC.

The chain is built from TRBV19 and TRBJ2-7; 9 bases agree with TRBD1. This CDR3 spans 13 amino acids. Trimming cost V 8 bases and J 6 bases; bases outside gene matches: 8. Germline V lookup: CDR1 LNHDA, CDR2 SQIVND (reference sequence). DNA of the CDR3: TGTGCCAGTGGGGGACAGGGCTTATTCGAGCAGTACTTC. Amino acids: CASGGQGLFEQYF. Based on the CDR3 plus reference TRBV19 and TRBJ2-7, the full variable domain is DGGITQSPKYLFRKEGQNVTLSCEQNLNHDAMYWYRQDPGQGLRLIYYSQIVNDFQKGDIAEGYSVSREKKESFPLTVTSAQKNPTAFYLCASGGQGLFEQYFGPGTRLTVT.

The chain has TRBV6-5 and TRBJ1-2, with 7 bases matching TRBD1. The J segment lost 8 bases and the V segment lost 4 bases, leaving 10 bases of the junction unmatched. This CDR3 comprises 14 residues. The germline V gene has CDR1 MNHEY and CDR2 SVGAGI. CDR3 region: CASSSGTETGGYTF. The CDR3 region has the DNA TGTGCCAGCAGTTCCGGGACAGAAACCGGAGGCTACACCTTC.

CDR3 protein: CASSLGLAGVGEQYF. As DNA, the CDR3 is TGTGCCAGCAGCCTCGGACTAGCGGGAGTTGGCGAGCAGTACTTC. J is TRBJ2-7 and V is TRBV9; 13 bases match TRBD2. The CDR3 consists of 15 residues. V was clipped by 4 bases and J by 6 bases; unmatched bases: 7. Germline V lookup: CDR1 SGDLS, CDR2 YYNGEE.

This clone showed up just once. The chain links TRBV5-4 to TRBJ1-1; 7 nucleotides match TRBD1. CDR3 length equals 15 residues. The V gene's germline CDR1 is SGHNT and CDR2 YYREEE (reference sequence). Trimming removed 5 bases from V and 3 bases from J; junction bases left unmatched: 10. The CDR3 DNA reads as TGTGCCAGCAGATCAGGGGAGACAGGGTACACTGAAGCTTTCTTT. Translation: CASRSGETGYTEAFF.

The V call is TRBV5-4, the J call TRBJ2-1; 13 bases fit TRBD2. V lost 5 bases, J lost 6 bases, and 8 bases stayed unmatched. Germline CDR1 SGHNT, CDR2 YYREEE (reference sequence). The CDR3 extends over 16 amino acids. The CDR3 DNA is TGTGCCAGCAGGTACTCCGGGACTAGCGGGATCAATGAGCAGTTCTTC. Its translation is CASRYSGTSGINEQFF.

This CDR3 is CASILDGITGELFF. CDR3 nucleotides: TGTGCCAGCATCCTTGACGGGATCACCGGGGAGCTGTTTTTT. This rearrangement joins TRBV6-1 to TRBJ2-2; D possibly corresponds to TRBD2 (5 bases). Germline CDR1 reads MNHNS; CDR2 reads SASEGT. The V end lost 7 bases, the J end lost 4 bases, and 13 bases lay between the germline ends. This CDR3 has 14 amino acids.

The chain joins TRBV19 to TRBJ2-6; a possible D gene is TRBD2 (6 bases). Trimming removed 9 bases from V and 2 bases from J, with 11 bases in between. The CDR3 runs 14 residues. The germline gives CDR1 LNHDA, CDR2 SQIVND (reference sequence). In DNA, the CDR3 is TGTGCCAGCGGGGGACTCCCTGGGGCCAACGTCCTGACTTTC. The encoded protein is CASGGLPGANVLTF.